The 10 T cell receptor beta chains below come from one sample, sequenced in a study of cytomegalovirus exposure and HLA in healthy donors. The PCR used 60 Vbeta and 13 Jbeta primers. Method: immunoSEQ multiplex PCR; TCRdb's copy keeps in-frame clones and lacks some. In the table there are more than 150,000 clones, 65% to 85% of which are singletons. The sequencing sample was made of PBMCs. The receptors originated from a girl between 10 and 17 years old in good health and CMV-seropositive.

This CDR3 reads CASSASAGYSNQPQHF. DNA of the CDR3: TGTGCCAGTAGTGCCTCCGCGGGGTATAGCAATCAGCCCCAGCATTTT. V usage is TRBV19 and J usage is TRBJ1-5; D remains unclear. Germline V gene data show CDR1 as LNHDA and CDR2 as SQIVND (reference sequence). CDR3 size: 16 residues. Trimming pared 5 bases from V and 0 bases from J, leaving 14 bases between.

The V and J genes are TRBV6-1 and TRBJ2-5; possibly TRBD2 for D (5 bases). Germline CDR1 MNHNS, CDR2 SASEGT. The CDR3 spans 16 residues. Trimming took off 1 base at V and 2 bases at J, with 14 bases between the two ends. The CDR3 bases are TGTGCCAGCAGTGAAGGAGGGCTCGCCTATCAAGAGACCCAGTACTTC. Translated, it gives CASSEGGLAYQETQYF.

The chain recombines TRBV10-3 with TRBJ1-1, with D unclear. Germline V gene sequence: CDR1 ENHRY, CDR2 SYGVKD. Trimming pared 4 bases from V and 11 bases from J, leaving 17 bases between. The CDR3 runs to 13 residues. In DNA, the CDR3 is TGTGCCATCAGTGGGGTTGTGGGCGGGGAGGCTTTCTTT. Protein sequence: CAISGVVGGEAFF.

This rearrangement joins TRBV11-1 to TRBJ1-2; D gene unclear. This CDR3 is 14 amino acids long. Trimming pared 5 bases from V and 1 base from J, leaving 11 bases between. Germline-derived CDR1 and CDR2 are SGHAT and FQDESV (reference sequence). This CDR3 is CASSAMGLNYGYTF. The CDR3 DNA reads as TGTGCCAGCAGCGCAATGGGCCTTAACTATGGCTACACCTTC.

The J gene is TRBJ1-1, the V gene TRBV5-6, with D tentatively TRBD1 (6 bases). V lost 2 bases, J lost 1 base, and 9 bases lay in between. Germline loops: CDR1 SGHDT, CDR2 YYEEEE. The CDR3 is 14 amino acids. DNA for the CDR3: TGTGCCAGCAGCTTTTTGGACAGGAACACTGAAGCTTTCTTT. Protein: CASSFLDRNTEAFF.

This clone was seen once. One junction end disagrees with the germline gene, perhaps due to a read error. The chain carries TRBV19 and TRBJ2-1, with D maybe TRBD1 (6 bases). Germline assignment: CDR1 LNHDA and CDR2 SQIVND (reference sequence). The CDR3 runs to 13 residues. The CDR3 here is CASSTLQGRWMVF. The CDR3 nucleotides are TGTGCCAGTAGTACCCTCCAGGGGCGCTGGATGGTCTTC.

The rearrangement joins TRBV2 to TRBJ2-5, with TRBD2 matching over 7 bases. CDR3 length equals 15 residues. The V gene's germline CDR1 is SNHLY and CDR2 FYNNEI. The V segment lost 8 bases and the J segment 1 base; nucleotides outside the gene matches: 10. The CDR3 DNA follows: TGTGCCAGCTCAAGGACTAGTCGGGTCCAAGAGACCCAGTACTTC. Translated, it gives CASSRTSRVQETQYF.

The CDR3 loop reads CASSTRGLAGSYEQYF. In DNA form, the CDR3 reads TGTGCCAGCAGTACCAGGGGACTAGCGGGCTCCTACGAGCAGTACTTC. The genes are TRBV27 and TRBJ2-7, with 12 positions matching TRBD2. Germline V CDR1 and CDR2: MNHEY, SMNVEV (reference sequence). The CDR3 has 16 amino acids. V shed 5 bases, J shed 0 bases, and the junction held 5 bases outside the gene matches.

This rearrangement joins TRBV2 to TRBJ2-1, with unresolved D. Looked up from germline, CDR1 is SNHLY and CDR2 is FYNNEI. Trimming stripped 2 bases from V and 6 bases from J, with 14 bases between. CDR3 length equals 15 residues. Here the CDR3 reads CASSERSRPVNEQFF. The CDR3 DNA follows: TGTGCCAGCAGTGAAAGGAGTAGACCGGTCAATGAGCAGTTCTTC.

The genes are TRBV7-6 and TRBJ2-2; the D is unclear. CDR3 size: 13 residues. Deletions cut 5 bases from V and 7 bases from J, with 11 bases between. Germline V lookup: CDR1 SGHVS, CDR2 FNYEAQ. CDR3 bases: TGTGCCAGCAGCCCCTCTTATGTCGGGGAGCTGTTTTTT. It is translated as CASSPSYVGELFF.